This T cell receptor (beta chain) originates from a study of CXCR3-negative and CXCR3-positive naive CD8 T cells. Background on the study: Per library, roughly 1.6 +/- 0.3 million reads; 130 million to 150 million TRB reads overall.

This CDR3 region has 14 residues. Study-wide points: TRB CDR3s were more hydrophobic in CXCR3-positive than in CXCR3-negative naive cells. Both of the naive subsets showed about the same high diversity, but memory CD8+ cells had much less. TRBV-TRBJ usage was similar across naive CXCR3 subsets but distinct in memory cells.

As for this clonotype: Its target is unknown.

The method, 5' RACE with UMI labels, was used to prepare the TRB cDNA libraries. TCRdb re-called the 5' RACE reads and catalogs CDR3 proteins one per entry, DNA excluded. Here the sample table reports about 130,000 distinct CDR3 sequences. The material sequenced was naive CXCR3- CD8+ T cells from blood. Subset indicated: CD45RO-CCR7+CD27+CD95- naive CD8+ T cells lacking CXCR3 (TNR3-). This chain links TRBV12-3 or TRBV12-4 with TRBJ1-2; the D call of TRBD1 rests on TCRdb alone, since no DNA is present to check it. This clonotype was sampled from a human donor in good health. Some clones in this sample may be carry-over from other donors' samples. CDR3 residues: CASSRTGQGGGYTF.